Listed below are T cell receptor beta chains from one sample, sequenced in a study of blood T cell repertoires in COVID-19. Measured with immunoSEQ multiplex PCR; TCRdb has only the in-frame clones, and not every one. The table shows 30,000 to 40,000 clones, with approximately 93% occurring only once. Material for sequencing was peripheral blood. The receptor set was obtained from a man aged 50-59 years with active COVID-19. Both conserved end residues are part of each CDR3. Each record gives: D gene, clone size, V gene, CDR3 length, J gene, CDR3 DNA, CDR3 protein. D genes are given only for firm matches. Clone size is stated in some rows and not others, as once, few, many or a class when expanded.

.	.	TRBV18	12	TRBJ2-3	TGTGCCAGCTCACCAGCGGCAGATACGCAGTATTTT	CASSPAADTQYF
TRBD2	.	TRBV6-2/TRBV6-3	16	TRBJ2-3	TGTGCCAGCACCCCGTTAACTAGCGTTCGCACAGATACGCAGTATTTT	CASTPLTSVRTDTQYF
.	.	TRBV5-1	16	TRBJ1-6	TGCGCCAGCAGCCGAGAGCCGGACGGGAATAATTCACCCCTCCACTTT	CASSREPDGNNSPLHF
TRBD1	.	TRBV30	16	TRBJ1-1	TGTGCCTGGAGTTTTGGACAGGGGGGGAGAGGCACTGAAGCTTTCTTT	CAWSFGQGGRGTEAFF
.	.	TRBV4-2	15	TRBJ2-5	TGTGCCAGCAGCCGAACCGGGTCGAGAAGGGAGACCCAGTACTTC	CASSRTGSRRETQYF
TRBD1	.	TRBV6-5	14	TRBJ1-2	TGTGCCAGCAGTCGGAACAGGGGCCGAGATGGCTACACCTTC	CASSRNRGRDGYTF
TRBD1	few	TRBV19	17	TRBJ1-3	TGTGCCAGTCATCCGGGACAGGGACAGGTCCTTGAAAACACCATATATTTT	CASHPGQGQVLENTIYF
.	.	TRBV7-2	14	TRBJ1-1	TGTGCCAGCAGCCGGGGTGGGGAAAACACTGAAGCTTTCTTT	CASSRGGENTEAFF
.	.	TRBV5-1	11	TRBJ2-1	TGCGCCAGCAGCTTTCAGGCAGAGCAGTTCTTC	CASSFQAEQFF
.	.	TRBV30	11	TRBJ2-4	TGTGCCTGGTCAGGGTTTAACATTCAGTACTTC	CAWSGFNIQYF
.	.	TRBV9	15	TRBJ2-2	TGTGCCAGCAGCGTAGAACTACTGAACACCGGGGAGCTGTTTTTT	CASSVELLNTGELFF
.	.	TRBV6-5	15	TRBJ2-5	TGTGCCTCCCAATTGAGGCCCGGGGACCAAGAGACCCAGTACTTC	CASQLRPGDQETQYF
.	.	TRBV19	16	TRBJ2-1	TGTGCCAGTAGTATAGGGGGGGGGCCCCAATACAGGGAGCAGTTCTTC	CASSIGGGPQYREQFF
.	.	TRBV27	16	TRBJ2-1	TGTGCCAGCAGATCCCGCGAGGCTTACTCCTACAATGAGCAGTTCTTC	CASRSREAYSYNEQFF
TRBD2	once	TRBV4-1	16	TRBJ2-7	TGCGCCAGCAGCCAGAGGATCCTAGCGGGATCCTACGAGCAGTACTTC	CASSQRILAGSYEQYF
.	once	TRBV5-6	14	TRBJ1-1	TGTGCCAGCAGCTTGTTTAACGGGAACACTGAAGCTTTCTTT	CASSLFNGNTEAFF